This passage covers 19 T cell receptor beta chains from one sample sequenced in a study of PD-L1 blockade in urothelial cancer. As for time point: pretreatment peripheral blood. Produced via immunoSEQ multiplex PCR; TCRdb's table is partial and in-frame only. The repertoire includes about 52,000 clones, approximately 88% of them detected once, and approximately 1.5% sits in the top ten. Source: PBMCs, taken around atezolizumab (anti-PD-L1) treatment. These receptors all stem from a middle-aged man with urothelial cancer.

The gene calls are TRBV6-6 and TRBJ2-7, with 9 bases matching TRBD1. V lost 6 bases to trimming and J lost 1 base; unmatched junction nucleotides: 7. The germline V gene has CDR1 MNHNY and CDR2 SVGAGI (reference sequence). The CDR3 extends over 15 amino acids. CDR3 in amino acids: CASSKQGAISYEQYF. The CDR3 DNA sequence: TGTGCCAGCAGCAAACAGGGGGCAATTTCCTACGAGCAGTACTTC.

The rearrangement uses TRBV11-2 and TRBJ2-7; 9 bases line up with TRBD2. The CDR3 runs to 16 residues. V shed 2 bases, J shed 0 bases, and the junction held 5 bases outside the gene matches. Germline-derived CDR1 and CDR2 are SGHAT and FQNNGV. The CDR3 coding sequence is TGTGCCAGCAGCTTAAAATCTAGCGGGAACTCCTACGAGCAGTACTTC. Protein sequence: CASSLKSSGNSYEQYF.

The chain is built from TRBV30 and TRBJ2-7, with TRBD1 matching 8 bases. CDR3 length: 14 residues. V was pared by 1 base and J by 7 bases, with 9 bases of the junction left unmatched. Germline CDR1 GTSNPN, CDR2 SVGIG (reference sequence). DNA for the CDR3: TGTGCCTGGAGTGGGCGACAGGGGACGGGGGAGCAGTACTTC. Amino acids: CAWSGRQGTGEQYF.

In nucleotides, the CDR3 is TGTGCCTGGAGTGACGGTAGGGGGTGGACGAACACTGAAGCTTTCTTT. This sequence encodes CAWSDGRGWTNTEAFF. The J gene is TRBJ1-1, the V gene TRBV30; tentatively, D is TRBD1 (6 bases). There are 16 residues in the CDR3. V was shortened by 1 base and J by 1 base, with 16 bases between the two germline ends. Germline V CDR1 and CDR2: GTSNPN, SVGIG (reference sequence).

A single count supports this clone. This rearrangement joins TRBV6-1 to TRBJ2-1; the D is unclear. V shed 2 bases and J shed 2 bases, with 16 bases lying between them. From germline, CDR1 is MNHNS and CDR2 SASEGT. The CDR3 loop spans 17 amino acids. The CDR3 DNA is TGTGCCAGCAGTGAATCCCCCCTAATTACCGCCTACAATGAGCAGTTCTTC. Translating gives CASSESPLITAYNEQFF.

The chain employs TRBV7-2 and TRBJ2-3; 7 nucleotides match TRBD2. Germline CDR1 is SGHTA and CDR2 is FQGNSA. V shed 11 bases and J 7 bases; nucleotides not matched to a gene: 21. The CDR3 has 16 amino acids. The CDR3 is CASRLGAGVYMHTQYF. CDR3 in DNA: TGTGCCTCGCGGTTAGGGGCGGGAGTTTATATGCATACGCAGTATTTT.

The rearrangement joins TRBV7-9 to TRBJ2-5; D gene ambiguous. This CDR3 has 11 amino acids. In germline, CDR1 is SEHNR, CDR2 FQNEAQ (reference sequence). The ends were cut back, 5 bases at V and 3 bases at J, with 4 bases in the middle. CDR3 protein: CASSNKETQYF. In DNA, the CDR3 is TGTGCCAGCAGCAATAAAGAGACCCAGTACTTC. Using reference TRBV7-9 and TRBJ2-5 for the parts outside the CDR3, the full variable domain is DTGVSQNPRHKITKRGQNVTFRCDPISEHNRLYWYRQTLGQGPEFLTYFQNEAQLEKSRLLSDRFSAERPKGSFSTLEIQRTEQGDSAMYLCASSNKETQYFGPGTRLLVL.

This clone was observed a few times. CDR3: CASSQGLQGAGYGYTF. The CDR3 DNA sequence: TGCGCCAGCAGCCAAGGTCTGCAGGGGGCGGGCTATGGCTACACCTTC. V and J are TRBV4-1 and TRBJ1-2; 8 bases agree with TRBD1. CDR1 is MGHRA and CDR2 is YSYEKL in the germline V gene. This CDR3 is built from 16 residues. Trimming removed 1 base from V and 4 bases from J; junction bases left unmatched: 8.

The sample holds one count of this clone. V usage is TRBV6-1 and J usage is TRBJ2-7; TRBD2 is a possible D gene (6 bases). CDR1 and CDR2 (germline): MNHNS, SASEGT. Trimming shortened V by 6 bases and J by 4 bases, and 10 bases separated the two germline ends. There are 12 residues in the CDR3. CDR3 in DNA: TGTGCCAGCAGCCCGGGGGTTTACGAGCAGTACTTC. It codes for CASSPGVYEQYF.

The rearrangement links TRBV9 to TRBJ2-5, with 7 bases identical to TRBD1. V dropped 4 bases and J dropped 5; count of bases not matched to a gene: 11. Germline CDR1 SGDLS, CDR2 YYNGEE. The CDR3 length is 15 residues. The CDR3 coding sequence is TGTGCCAGCAGCCACTACCCAGACAGGGCGGAGACCCAGTACTTC. Residues: CASSHYPDRAETQYF.

This clone appeared a single time. The chain links TRBV7-8 to TRBJ1-3; the match to TRBD1 covers 11 bases. V shed 5 bases and J 3 bases; nucleotides not matched to a gene: 9. CDR3 length equals 17 residues. Germline V gene sequence: CDR1 SGHVS, CDR2 FQNEAQ. Here the CDR3 reads CASSLNGQGAFGNTIYF. The CDR3 nucleotides are TGTGCCAGCAGCCTTAATGGACAGGGGGCTTTTGGAAACACCATATATTTT.

This clone is a singleton in its sample. The junction differs from germline at one of its ends, possibly a read error. The CDR3 is CASTEAGILGETQYF. DNA for the CDR3: TGTGCCAGCACTGAAGCCGGGATCCTCGGGGAGACCCAGTACTTC. The V and J genes are TRBV6-1 and TRBJ2-5; possible D gene TRBD2, 5 bases. The germline V gene has CDR1 MNHNS and CDR2 SASEGT. The CDR3 length is 15 residues.

CDR3 protein: CASTPAGVPYNEQFF. The CDR3 nucleotides are TGTGCCAGCACCCCCGCGGGAGTCCCTTACAATGAGCAGTTCTTC. The chain uses TRBV28 and TRBJ2-1, with TRBD2 matching over 7 bases. The CDR3 is 15 amino acids. Germline lookup yields CDR1 MDHEN and CDR2 SYDVKM. Trimming removed 7 bases from V and 4 bases from J; junction bases left unmatched: 10.

The genes are TRBV2 and TRBJ2-3, with D possibly matching TRBD2 (5 bases). CDR1 is SNHLY and CDR2 is FYNNEI in the germline V gene. V lost 4 bases and J 5 bases, leaving 16 bases between the germline ends. The CDR3 runs to 15 residues. The CDR3 sequence: CASSAPRRVVDTQYF. CDR3 bases: TGTGCCAGCAGTGCCCCCCGGCGGGTTGTAGATACGCAGTATTTT.

The rearrangement links TRBV7-9 to TRBJ2-1, with D tentatively TRBD2 (6 bases). Looked up from germline, CDR1 is SEHNR and CDR2 is FQNEAQ (reference sequence). The V end was cut by 5 bases, the J end by 9 bases, with 17 bases between. The CDR3 is 14 residues long. The CDR3 DNA sequence: TGTGCCAGCAGCATCTCCGGGACTGTCCGTGAGCAGTTCTTC. Translated, it gives CASSISGTVREQFF. Full variable domain (missing parts from reference TRBV7-9 and TRBJ2-1): DTGVSQNPRHKITKRGQNVTFRCDPISEHNRLYWYRQTLGQGPEFLTYFQNEAQLEKSRLLSDRFSAERPKGSFSTLEIQRTEQGDSAMYLCASSISGTVREQFFGPGTRLTVL.

This chain uses TRBV28 with TRBJ1-5, with 7 nucleotides matching TRBD1. With V trimmed by 6 bases and J by 6 bases, 14 bases remained unmatched. The CDR3 totals 16 residues. Germline values: CDR1 MDHEN, CDR2 SYDVKM. The CDR3 nucleotides read TGTGCCAGCAGGGCAGGGACAGCGCTGCAGCTTCAGCCCCAGCATTTT. It codes for CASRAGTALQLQPQHF. Full variable domain (missing parts from reference TRBV28 and TRBJ1-5): DVKVTQSSRYLVKRTGEKVFLECVQDMDHENMFWYRQDPGLGLRLIYFSYDVKMKEKGDIPEGYSVSREKKERFSLILESASTNQTSMYLCASRAGTALQLQPQHFGDGTRLSIL.

This clone appeared once. This chain uses TRBV6-1 with TRBJ2-7; 7 nucleotides match TRBD1. The germline CDR1 and CDR2 sequences are MNHNS and SASEGT. The CDR3 is 15 amino acids. With V trimmed by 1 base and J by 4 bases, 7 bases remained unmatched. The DNA for the CDR3 is TGTGCCAGCAGTGAAGGCCCGGGACAGCTTTACGAGCAGTACTTC. It translates to CASSEGPGQLYEQYF.

The chain is built from TRBV10-2 and TRBJ1-5; TRBD1 matches at 10 bases. CDR3 length: 15 residues. Looked up from germline, CDR1 is WSHSY and CDR2 is SAAADI. V shed 5 bases and J 2 bases; nucleotides not matched to a gene: 3. CDR3 amino acids: CASSLGTGGNQPQHF. CDR3 in DNA: TGCGCCAGCAGTCTTGGGACAGGGGGCAATCAGCCCCAGCATTTT.

The gene calls are TRBV4-3 and TRBJ2-6; possibly TRBD1 for D (6 bases). CDR1 LGHNA and CDR2 YSLEER come from the germline V gene. This CDR3 region has 16 residues. V lost 1 base, J lost 1 base, and 8 bases lay in between. The CDR3 bases are TGCGCCAGCAGCCAAGTACAGGGTTCTGGGGCCAACGTCCTGACTTTC. It yields the protein CASSQVQGSGANVLTF.